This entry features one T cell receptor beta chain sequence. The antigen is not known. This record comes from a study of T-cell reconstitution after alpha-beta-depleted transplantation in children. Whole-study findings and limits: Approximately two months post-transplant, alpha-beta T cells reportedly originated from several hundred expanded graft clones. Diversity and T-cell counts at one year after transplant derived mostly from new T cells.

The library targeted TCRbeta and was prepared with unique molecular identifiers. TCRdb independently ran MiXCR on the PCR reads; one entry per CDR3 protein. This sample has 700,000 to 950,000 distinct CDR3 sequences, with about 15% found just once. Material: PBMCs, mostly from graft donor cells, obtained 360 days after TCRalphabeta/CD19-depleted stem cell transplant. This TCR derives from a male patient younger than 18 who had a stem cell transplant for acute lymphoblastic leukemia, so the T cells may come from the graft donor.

For the CDR3, the DNA is TGCAGTGCCACTGAGCGGGCGGAAGGGGAGCTGTTTTTT. As protein: CSATERAEGELFF. V gene TRBV20-1 combines with J gene TRBJ2-2, with D perhaps TRBD2 (6 bases). CDR1 and CDR2 (germline): DFQATT, SNEGSKA (reference sequence). V gave up 6 bases and J gave up 8 bases, with 16 bases separating them. CDR3 size: 13 residues.